The clone carrying this T cell receptor (beta chain) was observed at least ten times. Its target is unknown. This entry belongs to a study of T cell repertoires in cytomegalovirus infection. For the study at large: Public TCR beta signatures were indicative of both CMV infection and a matching HLA type.

Each CDR3 protein gets one entry after TCRdb re-called the reads with MiXCR. The table has 200,000 to 250,000 distinct CDR3 sequences, approximately 6.7% seen once. Study-wide results and limits: Frequencies of public TCR beta families were cumulated, and this identified carriers of CMV plus the relevant HLA. The study found HLA-C-restricted CMV-specific TCR beta clonotypes dominating the ex vivo response.

The V gene lost 6 bases and the J gene lost 0 bases, with 12 bases spanning the gap. Germline CDR1 reads MNHEY; CDR2 reads SVGAGI. The CDR3 extends over 15 amino acids. The sequence was obtained from a human donor in good health (CMV status not recorded). Some clones in this sample may be carry-over from other donors' samples. This rearrangement joins TRBV6-5 to TRBJ2-4; TRBD1 is a possible D gene (5 bases). The material sequenced was PBMCs. CDR3 bases: TGTGCCAGCAGCCCGCGACAGTTAGCCAAAAACATTCAGTACTTC. It is translated as CASSPRQLAKNIQYF.